The present TCR beta chain was sequenced within a study of blood T cell repertoires in COVID-19. For the study at large: The cDNA or gDNA used as material had been derived from T cells, B-cell-depleted T cells, or PBMCs.

In germline, CDR1 is LGHNA, CDR2 YNFKEQ. There are 13 residues in the CDR3. V shed 2 bases and J shed 2 bases, with 7 bases lying between them. Clones were read by immunoSEQ multiplex PCR, and TCRdb kept only the in-frame ones, dropping some. The sample has 100,000 to 150,000 clones, approximately 86% seen once. The origin of this receptor is a woman aged 45-59 years who had recovered from COVID-19. The chain is built from TRBV4-2 and TRBJ2-7; the D is unclear. The sequenced material came from PBMCs or T cells enriched from blood (not recorded which). Here the CDR3 reads CASSQIQAYEQYF. The CDR3 region has the DNA TGTGCCAGCAGCCAAATCCAGGCCTACGAGCAGTACTTC.